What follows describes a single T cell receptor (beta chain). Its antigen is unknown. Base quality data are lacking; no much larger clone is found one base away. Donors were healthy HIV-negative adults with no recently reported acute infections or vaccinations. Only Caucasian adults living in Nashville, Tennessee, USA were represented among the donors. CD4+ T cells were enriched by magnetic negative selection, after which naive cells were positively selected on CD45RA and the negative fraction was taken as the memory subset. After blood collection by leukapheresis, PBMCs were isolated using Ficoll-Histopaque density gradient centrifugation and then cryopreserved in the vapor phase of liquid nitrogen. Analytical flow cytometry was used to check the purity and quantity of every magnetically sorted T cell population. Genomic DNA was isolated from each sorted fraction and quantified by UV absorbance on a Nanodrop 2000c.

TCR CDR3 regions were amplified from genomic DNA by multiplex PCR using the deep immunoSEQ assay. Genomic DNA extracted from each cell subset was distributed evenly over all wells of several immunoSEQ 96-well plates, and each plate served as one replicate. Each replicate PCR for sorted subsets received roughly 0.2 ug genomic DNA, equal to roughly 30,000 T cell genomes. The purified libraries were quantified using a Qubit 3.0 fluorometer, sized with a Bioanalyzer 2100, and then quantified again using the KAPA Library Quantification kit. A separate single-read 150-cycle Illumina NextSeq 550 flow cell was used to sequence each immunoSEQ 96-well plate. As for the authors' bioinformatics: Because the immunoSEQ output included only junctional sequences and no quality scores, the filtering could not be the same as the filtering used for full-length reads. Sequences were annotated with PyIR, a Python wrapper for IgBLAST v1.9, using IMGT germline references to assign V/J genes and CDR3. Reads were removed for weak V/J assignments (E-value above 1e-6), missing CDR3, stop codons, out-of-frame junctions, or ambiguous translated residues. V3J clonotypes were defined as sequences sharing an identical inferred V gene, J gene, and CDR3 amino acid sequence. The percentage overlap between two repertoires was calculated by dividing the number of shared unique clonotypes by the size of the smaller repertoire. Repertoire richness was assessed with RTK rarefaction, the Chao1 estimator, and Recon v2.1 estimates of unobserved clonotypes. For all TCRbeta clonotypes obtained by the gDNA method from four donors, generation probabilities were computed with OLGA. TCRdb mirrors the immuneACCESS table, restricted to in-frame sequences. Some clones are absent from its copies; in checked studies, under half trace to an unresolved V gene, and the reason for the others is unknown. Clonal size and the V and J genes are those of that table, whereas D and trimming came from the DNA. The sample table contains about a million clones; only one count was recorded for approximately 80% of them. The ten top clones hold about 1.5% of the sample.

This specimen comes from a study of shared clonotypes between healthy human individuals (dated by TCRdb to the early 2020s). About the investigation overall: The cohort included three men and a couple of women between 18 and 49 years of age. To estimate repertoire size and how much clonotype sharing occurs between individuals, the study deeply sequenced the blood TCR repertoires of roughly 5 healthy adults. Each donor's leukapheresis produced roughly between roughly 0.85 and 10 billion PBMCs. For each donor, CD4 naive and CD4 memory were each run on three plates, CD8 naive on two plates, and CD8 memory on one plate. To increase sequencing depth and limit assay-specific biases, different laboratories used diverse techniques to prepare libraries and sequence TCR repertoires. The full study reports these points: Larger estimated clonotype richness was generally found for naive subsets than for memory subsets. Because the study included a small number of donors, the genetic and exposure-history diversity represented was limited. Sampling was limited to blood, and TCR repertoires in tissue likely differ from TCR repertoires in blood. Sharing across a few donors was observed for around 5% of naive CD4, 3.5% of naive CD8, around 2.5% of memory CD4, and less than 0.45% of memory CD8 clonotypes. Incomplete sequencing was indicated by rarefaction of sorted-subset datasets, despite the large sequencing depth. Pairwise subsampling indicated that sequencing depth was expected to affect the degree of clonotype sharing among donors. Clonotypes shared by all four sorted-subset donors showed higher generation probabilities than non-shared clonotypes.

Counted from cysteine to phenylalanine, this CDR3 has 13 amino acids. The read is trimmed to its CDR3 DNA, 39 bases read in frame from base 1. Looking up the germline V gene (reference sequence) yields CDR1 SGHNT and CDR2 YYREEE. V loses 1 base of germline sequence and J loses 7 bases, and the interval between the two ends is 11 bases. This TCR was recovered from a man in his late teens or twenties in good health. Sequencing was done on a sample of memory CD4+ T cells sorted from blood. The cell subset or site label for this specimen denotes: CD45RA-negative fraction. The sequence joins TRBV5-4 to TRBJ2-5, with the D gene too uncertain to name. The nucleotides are TGTGCCAGCAGCTTGACCCACCTTGGGACCCAGTACTTC. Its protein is CASSLTHLGTQYF.